The 7 T cell receptor beta chains in this list originate from one sample, sequenced in a study of T cells after yellow fever vaccination. A single record per CDR3 protein comes from TCRdb applying MiXCR to the 5' RACE reads. The table lists hundreds of thousands of distinct CDR3 sequences, around 3.9% of them singletons, with 20% to 25% in the top ten. The sample was PBMCs, taken on the day of the yellow fever booster vaccination. The receptors shown here come from a man between 18 and 29 years old who received the YFV17D yellow fever vaccine.

In this sample, this clonotype turned up many times. The chain carries TRBV12-3 or TRBV12-4 and TRBJ1-1, with TRBD1 identical over 7 bases. The CDR3 contains 14 residues. The V gene end was trimmed by 2 bases and the J gene end by 11 bases; junction bases not matched to a gene: 11. The CDR3 protein is CASSLHETRGHAFF. The CDR3 DNA sequence: TGTGCCAGCAGTTTACATGAGACGAGGGGGCACGCTTTCTTT.

The gene calls are TRBV3-1 and TRBJ2-1; 12 positions match TRBD2. V was pared by 0 bases and J by 5 bases, with 2 bases of the junction left unmatched. This CDR3 region has 16 residues. Germline lookup yields CDR1 LGHDT and CDR2 YNNKEL (reference sequence). CDR3 sequence: CASSQETSGGDNEQFF. Here the CDR3 DNA reads TGTGCCAGCAGCCAAGAGACTAGCGGGGGCGACAATGAGCAGTTCTTC.

This clonotype was counted at least ten times. The chain has TRBV21-1 and TRBJ1-3. TRBV21-1 is designated a pseudogene. The CDR3 runs 14 residues. CDR3 DNA sequence: TGTGCCAGCAGCAACGAGGATTCTGGAAACACCATATATTTT. Translation gives CASSNEDSGNTIYF.

The V gene is TRBV10-3, the J gene TRBJ2-7; D tentatively fits TRBD1 or TRBD2 (5 bases each). Germline V CDR1 and CDR2: ENHRY, SYGVKD. Trimming took off 2 bases at V and 2 bases at J, with 10 bases between the two ends. This CDR3 comprises 14 residues. In nucleotides, the CDR3 is TGTGCCATCAGTGAGGTACCGGGACCCTACGAGCAGTACTTC. Translation gives CAISEVPGPYEQYF.

CDR3 sequence (DNA): TGTGCCAGCAGACAGGAACCCGGGAGTGAAGCTTTCTTT. Translation gives CASRQEPGSEAFF. This chain joins TRBV12-3 or TRBV12-4 and TRBJ1-1, with D perhaps TRBD1 (5 bases). The CDR3 is 13 amino acids. V was pared by 6 bases and J by 7 bases, with 15 bases between.

This chain uses TRBV5-8 with TRBJ2-1; D may be TRBD1 or TRBD2 (7 bases each). Germline CDR1 and CDR2: SGHTS and YDEGEE. Trimming cost V 0 bases and J 0 bases, with 13 bases left between them. This CDR3 is built from 17 residues. The CDR3 sequence is CASSLGEGQRSYNEQFF. In DNA, the CDR3 is TGTGCCAGCAGCTTGGGGGAGGGACAGCGCTCCTACAATGAGCAGTTCTTC.

This clonotype has a handful of counts. In DNA, the CDR3 is TGCAGTGCTAGGGACACAGGGGGCGGCACTGAAGCTTTCTTT. Amino acid sequence: CSARDTGGGTEAFF. The chain links TRBV20-1 to TRBJ1-1; TRBD1 matches 9 bases. Losses at the gene ends were 3 bases for V and 4 bases for J; bases not matched to a gene: 6. The CDR3 extends over 14 amino acids. Per germline, CDR1 DFQATT and CDR2 SNEGSKA (reference sequence).